The source of this TCR beta chain is a study of vaccination and CD4 T cells after COVID-19 (dated by TCRdb to between 2021 and 2023). Regarding the study in general: Convalescent patients had a positive SARS-CoV-2 result on nasal swab PCR, and of these patients, fewer than ten had mild disease and one had severe disease. The cultures were stimulated with overlapping spike peptide pools from SARS-CoV-2 and from the common cold coronaviruses HCoV-NL63, HCoV-OC43 and HCoV-229E. Post-COVID blood samples were collected from convalescent patients a median of roughly 100 days after diagnosis, with a range of about 30 to 180 days. Participants received two doses of either the Pfizer-BioNTech BNT162b2 vaccine (n=8) or the Moderna mRNA-1273 vaccine (n=2). Control cultures received a CEFX viral epitope pool as the positive control, an HIV-1 Nef peptide pool as the negative control, or no peptide. In under 13 COVID-19 convalescent patients and several infection-naive healthy vaccine recipients, researchers compared the spike-specific CD4+ TCR repertoire from before mRNA vaccination with the repertoire from after. Post-vaccine blood samples were collected a median of around 70 days after the second vaccine dose, ranging from about 13 to 241 days. The convalescent cohort included six males and four females, with two Hispanic individuals, seven Caucasians, two Asians and one multiracial person. What the research found in general, with its limitations: Although the median number of SARS-CoV-2-reactive clonotypes went up from around 20 after infection to 35 to 40 after vaccination, the increase was not significant. Among the post-vaccine SARS-CoV-2-reactive clones in convalescent patients, a median around 85% showed up only after vaccination, which suggests vaccine-specific priming. Only a relatively small number of convalescent patients were included in the study, and early timepoints following natural infection were not analyzed. Nearly all vaccine-specific clones in convalescent patients (304 of 307) were mono-reactive for SARS-CoV-2 spike rather than cross-reactive with common cold coronaviruses.

The germline V gene (reference sequence) specifies DFQATT as CDR1 and SNEGSKA as CDR2. The CDR3 runs 17 residues from the cysteine to the phenylalanine. The retained sequence is limited to the CDR3, 51 bases, with the frame set at the first base. Trimming costs V 1 base and J 0 bases, and their ends lie 13 bases apart. As concerns this clonotype: Its antigen is not yet known. No per-base quality is available; no much larger clone lies one base away.

The sample's treatment or condition label, decoded: roughly ten-day PBMC culture with coronavirus spike peptide pools or control peptides (ViraFEST assay). To expand antigen-specific T cells with peptide pools and then pick out the expanded clonotypes through TCR sequencing, the study relied on the ViraFEST assay. The convalescent patients' positive SARS-CoV-2 PCR tests were from March to December 2020, which was before the Alpha, Beta and Delta variants emerged in the United States. About 1.8 million PBMCs per well were cultured in IMDM with roughly 5.2% human AB serum and about 9.7 IU/ml IL-2, plus 10 ug/ml peptide pools. On days 3 and 7, half of the culture medium was replaced with fresh IL-2-containing medium. After 10 to 11 days of culture, CD4+ T cells were isolated by negative selection with the EasySep CD4+ T cell isolation kit. Ficoll-Paque Plus gradient centrifugation was used to isolate PBMCs from whole blood, and the isolated PBMCs were then either used fresh or cryopreserved at -140C. Each culture condition was generally run in triplicate wells.

Library prep was done by PCR. TCR sequencing of DNA from cultured CD4+ T cells used the Oncomine TCR Beta short-read assay at the Johns Hopkins FTIC core. The QIAamp micro DNA kit was used to extract genomic DNA from the cultured CD4+ T cells. Oncomine TCR Beta libraries from cultured CD4+ T cells were pooled using unique dual indexes and sequenced on an Illumina iSeq 100. The authors' analysis ran thus. Non-productive sequences were removed, and CDR3s not starting with C, not ending with F or W, or shorter than 7 amino acids were discarded. The MANAFEST web application was used to identify antigen-specific clonotypes by comparing peptide-stimulated wells against reference wells and other culture wells. Positive clones required FDR below 0.05, an odds ratio above 5, and productive frequency above 0.1% in at least two of three replicate wells. Cross-reactive clonotypes were defined as significantly expanded in both SARS-CoV-2 spike wells and at least one common cold coronavirus spike condition. Similarity between CDR3 sequences was evaluated in R version 3.6.1 using Levenshtein distances (stringdist) and unrooted phylogenetic trees (ape). TCRdb redid the processing of the public reads, applying fastp at Q25 and MiXCR, and retained in-frame beta chains. For every CDR3 protein sequence, its rows merge into one entry that carries the most common genes and DNA. The V and J calls were not made by the authors but by TCRdb's processing. Here the sample has 28,000 or so distinct CDR3 sequences; under 70% occur a single time. The ten largest account for less than 6% of the sample.

Sequenced sample: CD4+ T cells from blood, cultured in vitro. This TCR was sampled from a human donor who had recovered from COVID-19. This chain is built from TRBV20-1 and TRBJ2-6; the D gene is possibly TRBD1 or TRBD2, each agreeing over 5 bases. CDR3 region: CSARGGPGDSGANVLTF. The bases are TGCAGTGCTAGAGGGGGACCCGGGGACTCTGGGGCCAACGTCCTGACTTTC.